The TCR beta chain described here comes from a study of CD8+CD57+ T cells in acquired aplastic anemia. About the study: Sorted CD4+ and CD8+ cells gave an average of approximately 3.1 ug of DNA.

The CDR3 is 15 residues long. V was trimmed by 5 bases and J by 1 base, leaving 15 bases between them. Germline lookup yields CDR1 MNHNS and CDR2 SASEGT. Study observations and caveats: It was found that more than 25 CD8+ CDR3 sequences were shared between patients and controls.

The table lists this clonotype with many counts. The target antigen is unknown. The use of genomic DNA as template underpinned the TCR beta VDJ and CDR3 profiling. One entry per CDR3 protein results from TCRdb running MiXCR on the reads. The table has about 190,000 distinct CDR3 sequences, less than 65% seen once; the top ten hold approximately 15%. Material: sorted CD4+, CD8+, or CD8+CD57+ T cells (not recorded which) from PBMCs. This TCR was recovered from a human donor in good health, serving as a control. The V call is TRBV6-1, the J call TRBJ2-7; D perhaps matches TRBD2 (6 bases). CDR3 nucleotides: TGTGCCAGCAGTTCCGAGCCGGGACTTTCCTACGAGCAGTACTTC. This gives the protein CASSSEPGLSYEQYF.